This TCR beta chain was documented in a study of spatial heterogeneity in lung cancer. Overall study findings and caveats: Detection of ubiquitous tumor TCRs in blood was higher at resection than follow-up.

Individually, TCR cDNA molecules were each labelled with a unique molecular identifier. TCRdb re-called the 5' RACE reads through MiXCR, storing one row per CDR3 protein. The sample includes fewer than 40,000 distinct CDR3 sequences, around 7.5% of them seen just once. Time point indicated: sample taken at primary tumor resection. Frozen PBMC, nontumor lung or tumor provided whole RNA, which was sequenced unsorted. Samples came from some 71 TRACERx patients with untreated early-stage lung cancer. The germline V gene encodes CDR1 DFQATT and CDR2 SNEGSKA (reference sequence). With 3 bases removed from V and 6 bases from J, the gap between germline ends came to 10 bases. The CDR3 runs 12 residues. In this sample, this clonotype turned up a few times. Its antigen remains unidentified.

This chain joins TRBV20-1 and TRBJ2-3, with D possibly being TRBD1 (6 bases). The starting material was PBMCs, obtained at surgery. The receptor was derived from a male donor with early-stage non-small cell lung cancer. The CDR3 here is CSARHRVDTQYF. CDR3 coding DNA: TGCAGTGCTAGGCACAGGGTCGATACGCAGTATTTT.